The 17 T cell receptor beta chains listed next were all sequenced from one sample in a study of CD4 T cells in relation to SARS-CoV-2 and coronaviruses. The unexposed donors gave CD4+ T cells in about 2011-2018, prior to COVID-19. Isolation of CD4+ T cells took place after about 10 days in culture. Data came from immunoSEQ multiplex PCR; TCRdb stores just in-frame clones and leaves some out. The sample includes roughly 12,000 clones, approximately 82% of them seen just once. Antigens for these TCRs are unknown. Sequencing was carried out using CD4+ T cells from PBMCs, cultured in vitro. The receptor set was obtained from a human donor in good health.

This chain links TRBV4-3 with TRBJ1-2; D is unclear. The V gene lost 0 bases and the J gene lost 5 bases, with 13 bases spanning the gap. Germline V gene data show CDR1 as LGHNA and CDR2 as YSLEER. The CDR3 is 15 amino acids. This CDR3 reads CASSQDWQTNYGYTF. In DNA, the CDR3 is TGCGCCAGCAGCCAAGATTGGCAGACGAATTATGGCTACACCTTC.

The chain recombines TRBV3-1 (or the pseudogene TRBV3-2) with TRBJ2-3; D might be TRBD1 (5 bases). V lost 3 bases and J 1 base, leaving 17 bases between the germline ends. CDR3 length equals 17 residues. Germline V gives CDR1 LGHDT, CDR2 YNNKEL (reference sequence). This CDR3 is CASSHFATALGTDTQYF. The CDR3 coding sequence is TGTGCCAGCAGCCATTTTGCGACAGCGTTGGGCACAGATACGCAGTATTTT.

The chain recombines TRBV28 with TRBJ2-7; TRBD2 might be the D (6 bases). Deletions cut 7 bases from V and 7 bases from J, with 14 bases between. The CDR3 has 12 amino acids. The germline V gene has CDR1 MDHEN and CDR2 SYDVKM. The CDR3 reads CASIRGFGEQYF. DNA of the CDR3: TGTGCCAGCATCCGGGGGTTTGGGGAGCAGTACTTC.

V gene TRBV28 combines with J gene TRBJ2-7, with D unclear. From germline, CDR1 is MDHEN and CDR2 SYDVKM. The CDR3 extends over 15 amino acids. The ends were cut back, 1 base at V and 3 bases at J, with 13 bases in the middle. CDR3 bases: TGTGCCAGCAGTTTATCCTCCCCGGCCCTCTACGAGCAGTACTTC. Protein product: CASSLSSPALYEQYF.

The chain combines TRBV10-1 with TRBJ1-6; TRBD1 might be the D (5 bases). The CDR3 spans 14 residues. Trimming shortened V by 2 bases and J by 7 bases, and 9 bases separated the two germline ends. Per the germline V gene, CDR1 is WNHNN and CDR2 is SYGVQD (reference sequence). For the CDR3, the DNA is TGCGCCAGCAGTGAGGGGGCGAGGAATTCACCCCTCCACTTT. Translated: CASSEGARNSPLHF.

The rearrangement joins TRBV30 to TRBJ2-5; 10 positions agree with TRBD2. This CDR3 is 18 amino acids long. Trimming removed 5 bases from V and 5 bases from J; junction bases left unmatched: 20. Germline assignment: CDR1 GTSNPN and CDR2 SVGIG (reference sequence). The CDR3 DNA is TGTGCCTGGCTTCCCTGGGGACTGCCTAGCGGGAGATCGGAGACCCAGTACTTC. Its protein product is CAWLPWGLPSGRSETQYF.

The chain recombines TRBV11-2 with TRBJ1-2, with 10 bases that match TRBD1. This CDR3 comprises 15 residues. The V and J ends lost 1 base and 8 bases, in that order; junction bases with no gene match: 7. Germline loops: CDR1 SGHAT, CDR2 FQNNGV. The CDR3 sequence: CASSLGGTGVEGYTF. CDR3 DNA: TGTGCCAGCAGCTTAGGGGGGACAGGGGTAGAAGGCTACACCTTC.

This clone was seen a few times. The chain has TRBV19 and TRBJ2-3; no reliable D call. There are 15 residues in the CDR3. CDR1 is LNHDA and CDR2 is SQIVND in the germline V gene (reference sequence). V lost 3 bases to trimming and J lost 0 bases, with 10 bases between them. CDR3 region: CASSISLSSTDTQYF. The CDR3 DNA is TGTGCCAGTAGTATTTCTCTATCCAGCACAGATACGCAGTATTTT.

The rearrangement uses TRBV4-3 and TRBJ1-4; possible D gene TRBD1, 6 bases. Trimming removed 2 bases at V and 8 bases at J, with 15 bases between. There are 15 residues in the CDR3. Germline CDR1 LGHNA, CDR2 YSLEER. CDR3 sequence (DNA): TGCGCCAGCAGCCAACAATACAGGGAGGGCGAAAAACTGTTTTTT. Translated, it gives CASSQQYREGEKLFF.

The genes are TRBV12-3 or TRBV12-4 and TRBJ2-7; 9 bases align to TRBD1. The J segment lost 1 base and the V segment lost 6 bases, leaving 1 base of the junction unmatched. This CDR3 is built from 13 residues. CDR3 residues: CASRGQGSYEQYF. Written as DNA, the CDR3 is TGTGCCAGCAGAGGACAGGGGTCCTACGAGCAGTACTTC.

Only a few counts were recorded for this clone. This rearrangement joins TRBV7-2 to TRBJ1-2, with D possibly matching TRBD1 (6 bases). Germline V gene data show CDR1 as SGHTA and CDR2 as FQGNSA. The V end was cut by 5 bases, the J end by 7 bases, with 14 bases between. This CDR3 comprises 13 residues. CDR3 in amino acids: CASSQRQAGGYTF. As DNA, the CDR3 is TGTGCCAGCAGCCAGAGACAGGCTGGTGGCTACACCTTC.

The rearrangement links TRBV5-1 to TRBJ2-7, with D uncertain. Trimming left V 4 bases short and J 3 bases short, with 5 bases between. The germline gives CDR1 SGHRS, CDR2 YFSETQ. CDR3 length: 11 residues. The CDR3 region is CASSGDYEQYF. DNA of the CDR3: TGCGCCAGCAGCGGAGACTACGAGCAGTACTTC.

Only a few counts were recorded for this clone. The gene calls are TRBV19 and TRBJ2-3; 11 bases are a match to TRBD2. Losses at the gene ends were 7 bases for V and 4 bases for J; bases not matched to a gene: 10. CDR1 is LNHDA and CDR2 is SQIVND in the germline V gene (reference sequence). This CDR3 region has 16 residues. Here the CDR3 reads CASNLGLADLSDTQYF. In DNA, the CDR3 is TGTGCCAGTAACCTGGGACTAGCGGACCTCTCAGATACGCAGTATTTT.

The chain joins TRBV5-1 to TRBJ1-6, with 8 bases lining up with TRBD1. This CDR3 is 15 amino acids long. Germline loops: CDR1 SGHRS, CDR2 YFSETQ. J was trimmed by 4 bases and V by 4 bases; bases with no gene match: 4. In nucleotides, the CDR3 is TGCGCCAGCAGCCCCGGACAGGGATATAATTCACCCCTCCACTTT. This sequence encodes CASSPGQGYNSPLHF.

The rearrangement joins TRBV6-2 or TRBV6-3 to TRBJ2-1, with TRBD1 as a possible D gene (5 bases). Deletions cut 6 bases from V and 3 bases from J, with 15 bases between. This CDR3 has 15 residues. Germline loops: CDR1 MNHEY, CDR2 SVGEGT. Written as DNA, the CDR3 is TGTGCCAGCAGATACCAGGGAATCGTCTACAATGAGCAGTTCTTC. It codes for CASRYQGIVYNEQFF.

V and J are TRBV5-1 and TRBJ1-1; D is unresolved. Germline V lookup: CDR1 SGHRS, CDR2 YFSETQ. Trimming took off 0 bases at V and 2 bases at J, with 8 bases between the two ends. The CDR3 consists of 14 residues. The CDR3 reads CASSLGNYNTEAFF. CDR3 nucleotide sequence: TGCGCCAGCAGCTTGGGGAATTACAACACTGAAGCTTTCTTT.

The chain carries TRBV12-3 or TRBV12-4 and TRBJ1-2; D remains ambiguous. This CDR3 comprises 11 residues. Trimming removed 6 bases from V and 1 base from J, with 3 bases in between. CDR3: CASRYNYGYTF. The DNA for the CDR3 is TGTGCCAGCAGGTATAACTATGGCTACACCTTC.